Following are 5 T cell receptor beta chains from one sample sequenced in a study of blood T cell repertoires in COVID-19. The protocol was immunoSEQ multiplex PCR, while the TCRdb copy is restricted to in-frame clones and leaves out a portion. The sample yields about 380,000 clones, around 89% seen once. The sequencing sample was made of PBMCs or T cells enriched from blood (not recorded which). These receptors originate from a woman aged 18-29 years who had recovered from COVID-19.

There are a few counts of this clone. This chain links TRBV4-1 with TRBJ2-3; 10 bases fit TRBD1. CDR1 and CDR2 from the germline V gene are MGHRA and YSYEKL. The CDR3 spans 18 residues. Trimming cost V 1 base and J 4 bases; bases outside gene matches: 11. This chain's CDR3 is CASSQAPPRQGASDTQYF. The CDR3 nucleotides read TGCGCCAGCAGCCAAGCCCCCCCTAGACAGGGGGCCTCAGATACGCAGTATTTT.

The J gene is TRBJ2-3, the V gene TRBV7-3; TRBD1 agrees at 8 bases. The ends lost 5 bases at V and 3 bases at J; junction bases unmatched: 7. The CDR3 sequence is 15 residues long. Germline V lookup: CDR1 SGHTA, CDR2 FQGTGA. CDR3 residues: CASSPQGQGTDTQYF. Written as DNA, the CDR3 is TGTGCCAGCAGCCCACAAGGACAGGGAACAGATACGCAGTATTTT.

This clone was picked up one time. The chain has TRBV7-6 and TRBJ2-3, with D perhaps TRBD2 (6 bases). Trimming shortened V by 0 bases and J by 2 bases, and 9 bases separated the two germline ends. Germline CDR1 is SGHVS and CDR2 is FNYEAQ. The length of the CDR3 is 15 residues. The CDR3 protein is CASSLARRVTDTQYF. The CDR3 DNA sequence: TGTGCCAGCAGCTTAGCGAGGAGGGTCACAGATACGCAGTATTTT. Full variable domain (outside the CDR3, taken from reference TRBV7-6 and TRBJ2-3): GAGVSQSPRYKVTKRGQDVALRCDPISGHVSLYWYRQALGQGPEFLTYFNYEAQQDKSGLPNDRFSAERPEGSISTLTIQRTEQRDSAMYRCASSLARRVTDTQYFGPGTRLTVL.

This clone was recorded once. The chain uses TRBV10-2 and TRBJ2-1, with 9 nucleotides matching TRBD2. Germline V gives CDR1 WSHSY, CDR2 SAAADI. The CDR3 totals 16 residues. The V and J ends lost 0 bases and 5 bases, in that order; junction bases with no gene match: 5. The CDR3 DNA sequence: TGCGCCAGCAGTGAGTCGATAGCGGGGGACAACAATGAGCAGTTCTTC. Its translation: CASSESIAGDNNEQFF.

The V and J genes are TRBV6-5 and TRBJ2-3; D gene uncertain. The CDR3 loop spans 13 amino acids. V was clipped by 7 bases and J by 3 bases, with 11 bases between them. CDR1 is MNHEY and CDR2 is SVGAGI in the germline V gene. CDR3 sequence: CASTRSRTDTQYF. CDR3 bases: TGTGCCAGCACCCGTAGCCGAACAGATACGCAGTATTTT.